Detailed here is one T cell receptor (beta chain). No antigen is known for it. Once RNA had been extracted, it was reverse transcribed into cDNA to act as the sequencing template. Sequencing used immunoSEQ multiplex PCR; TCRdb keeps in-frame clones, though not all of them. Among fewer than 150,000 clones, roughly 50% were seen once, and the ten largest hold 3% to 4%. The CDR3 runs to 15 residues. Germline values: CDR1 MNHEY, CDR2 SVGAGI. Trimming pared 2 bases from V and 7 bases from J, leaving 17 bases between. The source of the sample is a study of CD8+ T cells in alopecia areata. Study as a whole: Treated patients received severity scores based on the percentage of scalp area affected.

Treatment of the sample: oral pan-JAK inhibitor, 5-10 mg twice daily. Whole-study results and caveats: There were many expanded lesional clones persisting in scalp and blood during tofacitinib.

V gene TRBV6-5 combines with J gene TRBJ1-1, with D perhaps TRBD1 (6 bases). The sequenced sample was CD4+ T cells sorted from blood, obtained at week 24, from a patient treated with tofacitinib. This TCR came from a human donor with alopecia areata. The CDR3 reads CASSYGGTTGFEAFF. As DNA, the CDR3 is TGTGCCAGCAGTTACGGTGGGACGACAGGTTTTGAAGCTTTCTTT.